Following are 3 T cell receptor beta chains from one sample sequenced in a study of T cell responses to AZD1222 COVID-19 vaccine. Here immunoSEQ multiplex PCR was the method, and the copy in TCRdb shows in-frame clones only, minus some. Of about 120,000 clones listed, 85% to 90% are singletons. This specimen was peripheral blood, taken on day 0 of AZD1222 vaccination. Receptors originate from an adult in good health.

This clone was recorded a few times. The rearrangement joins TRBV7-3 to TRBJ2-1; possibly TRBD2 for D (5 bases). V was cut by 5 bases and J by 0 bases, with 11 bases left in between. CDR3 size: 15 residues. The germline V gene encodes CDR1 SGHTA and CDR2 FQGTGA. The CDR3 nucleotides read TGTGCCAGCAGCCCCGACGGGGTCTCCTACAATGAGCAGTTCTTC. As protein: CASSPDGVSYNEQFF.

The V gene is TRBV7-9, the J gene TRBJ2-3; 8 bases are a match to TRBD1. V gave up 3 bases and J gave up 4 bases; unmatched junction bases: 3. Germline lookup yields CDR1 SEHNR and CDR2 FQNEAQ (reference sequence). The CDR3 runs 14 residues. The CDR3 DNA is TGTGCCAGCAGCTTCTCGACAGGGGCAGATACGCAGTATTTT. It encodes CASSFSTGADTQYF.

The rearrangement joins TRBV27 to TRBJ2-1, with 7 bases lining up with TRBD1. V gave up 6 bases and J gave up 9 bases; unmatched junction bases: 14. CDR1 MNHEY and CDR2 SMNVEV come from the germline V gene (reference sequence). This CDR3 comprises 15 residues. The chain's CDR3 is CASSPRDSFGSEQFF. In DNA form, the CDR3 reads TGTGCCAGCAGCCCCCGGGACAGCTTTGGAAGTGAGCAGTTCTTC.